Described below is a single T cell receptor beta chain sequence and its context. Its matching antigen is unknown. Template switching added a universal primer binding site, and final cDNA carried unique molecular identifiers. TCRdb reprocessed the 5' RACE reads via MiXCR and lists one record per CDR3 protein. The table has approximately 600,000 distinct CDR3 sequences, roughly 9.5% seen once; the top ten hold 3%. This entry is derived from a study of identical twins. General observations from the study: A cross-sectional statistical analysis, not follow-up of the same donors, supported the conclusions.

V lost 0 bases and J 8 bases, leaving 13 bases between the germline ends. Per the germline V gene, CDR1 is LNHNV and CDR2 is YYDKDF (reference sequence). The length of the CDR3 is 15 residues. These data also formed part of another study, on yellow fever vaccine responses in identical twins.

Material for sequencing was PBMCs. The rearrangement uses TRBV15 and TRBJ1-4; weak D call: TRBD1 (6 bases). The clonotype originates from a woman aged 18-35 years in good health. CDR3 sequence (DNA): TGTGCCACCAGCAGAGACAGGGGTCTCCTAGAAAAACTGTTTTTT. Translating gives CATSRDRGLLEKLFF.